This TCR beta chain was profiled in a study of cytomegalovirus exposure and HLA in healthy donors listed by TCRdb under 2017. In the study overall: According to a later analysis, one platform produced both the roughly 120 validation repertoires and the 550 to 800 repertoires of the first cohort. The study aimed to test whether cataloging public T cell receptors could reveal signatures of past pathogen exposure. In addition to the first cohort of 500 to 850 subjects, a separate validation cohort of about 120 different subjects was used. The study combined high-throughput TCR immunosequencing, statistical association of individual TCRs with disease status, and machine learning to predict cytomegalovirus infection status. The full study reports these points: Cytomegalovirus status was reported to be diagnosed by the classifier with high specificity and sensitivity in both the original and validation cohorts. A later analysis had no HLA typing for the validation cohort, so co-occurrence there was scored across all 110 or so repertoires. In vitro tests confirmed that three of the cytomegalovirus-associated TCR beta chains recognize cytomegalovirus antigens. It was suggested by the authors that the approach could potentially be generalized to other disease states and immunological phenotypes. Of the cluster scores, about 94% were above 0 in a later analysis, which found that TCRs clustered in the first cohort also tended to co-occur in the approximately 130 validation repertoires. Most TCR sequences were observed very rarely across donors, whereas some public TCRs were present in many individuals. The study listed 164 TCR beta chains as associated with cytomegalovirus.

Remarks on this clone: The clone's antigen remains unknown. No base quality information exists; no much larger clone differs at one position.

V is pared back by 3 bases and J by 4 bases, with 15 bases lying between the germline termini. Reading the germline V gene gives CDR1 MDHEN and CDR2 SYDVKM. The CDR3 covers 15 residues, taking in both the cysteine and the phenylalanine. Only the CDR3 region is kept as DNA, spanning 45 bases read in frame from base 1. The donors were included in the validation cohort of 130 or so subjects, a group kept apart from the roughly 700-subject first cohort. Library preparation employed the immunoSEQ multiplex PCR assay. Processing in the source paper ran as follows. A statistical classification framework was built to diagnose cytomegalovirus status from the catalog of TCR beta chain sequences. TCRdb mirrors the immuneACCESS table, restricted to in-frame sequences. Some clones are absent from its copies; in checked studies, under half trace to an unresolved V gene, and the reason for the others is unknown. Clone size and the V and J calls come from that table; the DNA yielded D and trimming. The sample records 250,000 or so clones, approximately 87% of which are singletons. The ten largest clonotypes hold 2.6% of the sample.

The sequence came from a man younger than 35 in good health and CMV-seronegative. The material sequenced was PBMCs. Here the chain combines TRBV28 and TRBJ1-2, with TRBD1 perhaps the D gene, on 5 matching bases. The nucleotides are TGTGCCAGCAGTTTGGGACTCCCAGGGATCTATGGCTACACCTTC. Translated, this is CASSLGLPGIYGYTF.